This T cell receptor beta chain is from a study of response to subunit inactivated influenza vaccine. Each CDR3 protein gets one entry after TCRdb re-called the RT-PCR reads with MiXCR. The top ten hold about a third of the sample, which has about 160,000 distinct CDR3 sequences, around 10% seen once. CDR3 size: 14 residues. Germline assignment: CDR1 SQVTM and CDR2 ANQGSEA. V was clipped by 4 bases and J by 1 base; unmatched bases: 3. Sequencing was performed on CD8+ T cells sorted from PBMCs, taken 23 to 25 months after vaccination. The sequence came from a man between 50 and 75 years old who received an inactivated influenza vaccine. This sequence joins TRBV29-1 and TRBJ2-1; 8 nucleotides line up with TRBD2. DNA of the CDR3: TGCAGCGTTGCGGGAGGGAAGTCCTACAATGAGCAGTTCTTC. It is translated as CSVAGGKSYNEQFF.